The 23 T cell receptor beta chains below come from one sample, sequenced in a study of PD-1 blockade in mismatch repair-deficient tumors. These TCRs are of unknown antigen specificity. Time point: 10-day in vitro stimulation with candidate neoantigen peptide 4. Sequencing used immunoSEQ multiplex PCR; TCRdb keeps in-frame clones, though not all of them. The sample includes about 14,000 clones, approximately 81% of them seen just once. Source: cells cultured in vitro, taken from a patient treated with pembrolizumab. These receptors came from an adult with mismatch repair-deficient cancer.

The genes are TRBV2 and TRBJ2-1; D ambiguous. Germline loops: CDR1 SNHLY, CDR2 FYNNEI. This CDR3 is 14 amino acids long. V dropped 5 bases and J dropped 1 base, with 9 bases sitting between them. CDR3 sequence reads: CASSSHPSYNEQFF. CDR3 coding DNA: TGTGCCAGCAGTTCCCACCCTTCCTACAATGAGCAGTTCTTC. The variable domain in full, completed from reference TRBV2 and TRBJ2-1, reads EPEVTQTPSHQVTQMGQEVILRCVPISNHLYFYWYRQILGQKVEFLVSFYNNEISEKSEIFDDQFSVERPDGSNFTLKIRSTKLEDSAMYFCASSSHPSYNEQFFGPGTRLTVL.

The chain joins TRBV15 to TRBJ2-7, with D possibly matching TRBD2 (7 bases). The CDR3 is 15 residues long. Germline-derived CDR1 and CDR2 are LNHNV and YYDKDF (reference sequence). Deletions cut 0 bases from V and 3 bases from J, with 12 bases between. The CDR3 DNA reads TGTGCCACCAGCAGAGATCGGGGGGCTAACTACGAGCAGTACTTC. It yields the protein CATSRDRGANYEQYF.

The chain employs TRBV20-1 and TRBJ2-1; D is unclear. The ends were cut back, 2 bases at V and 6 bases at J, with 5 bases in the middle. The CDR3 is 11 residues long. The V gene's germline CDR1 is DFQATT and CDR2 SNEGSKA (reference sequence). CDR3 residues: CSARTFNEQFF. The CDR3 nucleotides are TGCAGTGCTAGAACCTTCAATGAGCAGTTCTTC.

About this clone itself: At one end, the junction sequence differs from germline, possibly due to a read error. The V gene is TRBV4-1, the J gene TRBJ2-7, with D unresolved. Germline CDR1 reads MGHRA; CDR2 reads YSYEKL. The CDR3 length is 12 residues. CDR3 in amino acids: CASSPLGGEQYF. DNA for the CDR3: TGTGCCAGCAGCCCCCTGGGTGGGGAGCAGTACTTC.

The J gene is TRBJ1-1, the V gene TRBV7-9, with 10 bases identical to TRBD1. Germline V lookup: CDR1 SEHNR, CDR2 FQNEAQ (reference sequence). CDR3 length equals 19 residues. Losses at the gene ends were 1 base for V and 0 bases for J; bases not matched to a gene: 11. The CDR3 DNA is TGTGCCAGCAGCTTAGTAGGTGGGGGGACAGGGGCTATGAACACTGAAGCTTTCTTT. It yields the protein CASSLVGGGTGAMNTEAFF.

The chain couples TRBV30 to TRBJ1-1, with no clear D. Trimming removed 3 bases at V and 3 bases at J, with 11 bases between. Germline V gene data show CDR1 as GTSNPN and CDR2 as SVGIG (reference sequence). This CDR3 is 13 amino acids long. CDR3 nucleotides: TGTGCCTGGAGAGCGGCAGATTACACTGAAGCTTTCTTT. Translation gives CAWRAADYTEAFF. The full variable domain, in which reference TRBV30 and TRBJ1-1 provide the parts outside the CDR3, is SQTIHQWPATLVQPVGSPLSLECTVEGTSNPNLYWYRQAAGRGLQLLFYSVGIGQISSEVPQNLSASRPQDRQFILSSKKLLLSDSGFYLCAWRAADYTEAFFGQGTRLTVV.

V gene TRBV7-2 combines with J gene TRBJ2-7, with D perhaps matching TRBD1 (5 bases). The CDR3 loop spans 14 amino acids. Germline V gene lookup returns CDR1 SGHTA and CDR2 FQGNSA. The ends were cut back, 1 base at V and 2 bases at J, with 9 bases in the middle. CDR3 loop: CASSLVDSTYEQYF. The CDR3 coding sequence is TGTGCCAGCAGCTTAGTTGACAGTACCTACGAGCAGTACTTC.

This chain links TRBV9 with TRBJ2-5; tentatively, D is TRBD2 (6 bases). V dropped 2 bases and J dropped 1 base, with 15 bases sitting between them. The germline gives CDR1 SGDLS, CDR2 YYNGEE. The CDR3 covers 16 residues. CDR3 protein: CASSVGVAALQETQYF. CDR3 nucleotide sequence: TGTGCCAGCAGCGTCGGGGTAGCGGCCCTCCAAGAGACCCAGTACTTC.

Within the sample, this clone is medium-sized. This chain joins TRBV29-1 and TRBJ2-2; tentative D call: TRBD2 (5 bases). This CDR3 is 13 amino acids long. From germline, CDR1 is SQVTM and CDR2 ANQGSEA. Trimming took off 2 bases at V and 7 bases at J, with 11 bases between the two ends. The CDR3 bases are TGCAGCGTTGAAAGGGAGACGGGCGGGGAGCTGTTTTTT. Its translation: CSVERETGGELFF.

The rearrangement links TRBV10-3 to TRBJ2-7; D could derive from TRBD1 or TRBD2 (7 bases each). Germline V CDR1 and CDR2: ENHRY, SYGVKD. The CDR3 loop spans 17 amino acids. V lost 2 bases, J lost 3 bases, and 20 bases lay in between. In nucleotides, the CDR3 is TGTGCCATCAGTGAGGGGATAGAGGGAGGGGGCTACTACGAGCAGTACTTC. This sequence encodes CAISEGIEGGGYYEQYF.

The chain couples TRBV27 to TRBJ1-1; D is undetermined. Trimming removed 4 bases from V and 2 bases from J, with 11 bases in between. Germline assignment: CDR1 MNHEY and CDR2 SMNVEV (reference sequence). The CDR3 extends over 14 amino acids. In DNA form, the CDR3 reads TGTGCCAGCAGTTCAAAGGCTTTTAACACTGAAGCTTTCTTT. Its translation is CASSSKAFNTEAFF.

The chain has TRBV5-6 and TRBJ2-2, with 7 nucleotides matching TRBD1. The V gene's germline CDR1 is SGHDT and CDR2 YYEEEE. This CDR3 contains 15 residues. J lost 1 base, V lost 3 bases, and 3 bases had no gene match. CDR3 amino acids: CASSWGTVNTGELFF. In DNA, the CDR3 is TGTGCCAGCAGCTGGGGGACAGTGAACACCGGGGAGCTGTTTTTT.

This chain joins TRBV2 and TRBJ2-7; TRBD1 might be the D (6 bases). CDR3 length equals 13 residues. V was cut by 4 bases and J by 7 bases, with 14 bases left in between. CDR1 SNHLY and CDR2 FYNNEI come from the germline V gene. The CDR3 sequence: CASSAQGVGEQYF. The CDR3 region has the DNA TGTGCCAGCAGTGCACAGGGAGTGGGGGAGCAGTACTTC.

This clone has only a few counts. V and J are TRBV11-3 and TRBJ2-2; perhaps TRBD2 as D (6 bases). V shed 1 base and J shed 2 bases, with 11 bases lying between them. CDR3 length: 16 amino acids. Germline V gives CDR1 SGHNT, CDR2 YENEEA. The CDR3 protein is CASSLGSGVNTGELFF. The CDR3 coding sequence is TGTGCCAGCAGCTTAGGTAGCGGAGTAAACACCGGGGAGCTGTTTTTT.

The chain carries TRBV4-1 and TRBJ1-4; tentative D call: TRBD1 (5 bases). The CDR3 is 20 residues long. Germline V gives CDR1 MGHRA, CDR2 YSYEKL. V lost 0 bases and J 2 bases, leaving 22 bases between the germline ends. This chain's CDR3 is CASSQDWRGTTRRTNEKLFF. CDR3 DNA sequence: TGCGCCAGCAGCCAAGATTGGCGCGGGACTACCCGACGGACTAATGAAAAACTGTTTTTT.

V and J are TRBV12-2 and TRBJ1-5; TRBD1 is the table's D call and was not checked against the DNA. TRBV12-2 is a pseudogene segment. The CDR3 runs 19 residues. The CDR3 loop reads CASRPHRAPGQGLDQPQHF. CDR3 coding DNA: TGTGCAAGTCGCCCTCACAGAGCCCCCGGACAGGGCTTAGATCAGCCCCAGCATTTT.

This rearrangement joins TRBV12-5 to TRBJ1-5, with 10 nucleotides matching TRBD1. CDR1 is LGHNT, CDR2 FRNRAP, per germline. This CDR3 has 17 residues. The ends lost 0 bases at V and 4 bases at J; junction bases unmatched: 6. CDR3 in amino acids: CASGLVVGQGGNQPQHF. The CDR3 coding sequence is TGTGCTAGTGGTTTGGTAGTCGGACAGGGGGGAAATCAGCCCCAGCATTTT. The full variable domain, in which reference TRBV12-5 and TRBJ1-5 provide the parts outside the CDR3, is DARVTQTPRHKVTEMGQEVTMRCQPILGHNTVFWYRQTMMQGLELLAYFRNRAPLDDSGMPKDRFSAEMPDATLATLKIQPSEPRDSAVYFCASGLVVGQGGNQPQHFGDGTRLSIL.

J is TRBJ1-1 and V is TRBV27; D remains unclear. Germline CDR1 reads MNHEY; CDR2 reads SMNVEV (reference sequence). V lost 0 bases and J 2 bases, leaving 7 bases between the germline ends. The CDR3 spans 14 residues. The CDR3 sequence: CASSLSGINTEAFF. The CDR3 bases are TGTGCCAGCAGTTTATCGGGGATTAACACTGAAGCTTTCTTT.

Turning to this clone: Within the sample, other DNA sequences also encode this same CDR3. The chain combines TRBV5-1 with TRBJ2-7; TRBD1 aligns across 8 bases. Germline CDR1 reads SGHRS; CDR2 reads YFSETQ. This CDR3 spans 14 amino acids. With V trimmed by 2 bases and J by 4 bases, 5 bases remained unmatched. CDR3 coding DNA: TGCGCCAGCAGCTTCGGGACAGGAGGATACGAGCAGTACTTC. Its translation: CASSFGTGGYEQYF.

The genes are TRBV10-1 and TRBJ2-3; D call uncertain. Germline values: CDR1 WNHNN, CDR2 SYGVQD (reference sequence). The CDR3 totals 13 residues. Trimming pared 0 bases from V and 2 bases from J, leaving 3 bases between. The CDR3 bases are TGCGCCAGCAGTGAGTCGTCCACAGATACGCAGTATTTT. The encoded protein is CASSESSTDTQYF.

V gene TRBV2 combines with J gene TRBJ1-1, with unresolved D. The CDR3 is 15 residues long. Trimming removed 3 bases from V and 1 base from J, with 12 bases in between. Germline CDR1 is SNHLY and CDR2 is FYNNEI. The CDR3 nucleotides are TGTGCCAGCAGTGATCTGGGGAGACCGAACACTGAAGCTTTCTTT. Its translation: CASSDLGRPNTEAFF.

J is TRBJ2-7 and V is TRBV19; the D call may be TRBD1 or TRBD2 (5 bases each). The germline V gene encodes CDR1 LNHDA and CDR2 SQIVND (reference sequence). The CDR3 runs to 14 residues. Between the trimmed V and J ends, which lost 5 bases and 3 bases, there was a span of 14 bases. In nucleotides, the CDR3 is TGTGCCAGTAGTGCCTTTGGGACGGACTACGAGCAGTACTTC. It encodes CASSAFGTDYEQYF.

The chain recombines TRBV5-6 with TRBJ1-1; tentative D call: TRBD1 (5 bases). CDR3 size: 16 residues. The germline V and J ends were trimmed by 0 bases and 1 base, with 13 bases remaining between them. Per the germline V gene, CDR1 is SGHDT and CDR2 is YYEEEE. The CDR3, as DNA: TGTGCCAGCAGCTTGGAAGAGGGGCGCAAGAACACTGAAGCTTTCTTT. Translation gives CASSLEEGRKNTEAFF.